The clone carrying this T cell receptor beta chain was seen just once. The antigen is not known. TCR cDNA libraries were made from RNA using a previously described, modified protocol. TCRdb called the 5' RACE reads again in MiXCR, with one record for every CDR3 protein. The data show hundreds of thousands of distinct CDR3 sequences, under 30% seen once. The data were obtained in a study of identical twins' blood T cells. Points from the study as a whole: Twin similarity might stem from environmental factors, not only genetics. Abundant TCRbeta CDR3s overlapped more between twins than with unrelated donors.

Donors were six healthy women in three monozygous twin pairs. Trimming cost V 3 bases and J 1 base, with 10 bases left between them. The CDR3 contains 15 residues. Germline V CDR1 and CDR2: SEHNR, FQNEAQ (reference sequence). The TCR sequence derives from a woman between 18 and 50 years old in good health. This chain joins TRBV7-9 and TRBJ1-3, with no clear D. Material for sequencing was PBMCs. In nucleotides, the CDR3 is TGTGCCAGCAGCTTGGGTGAAATATCTGGAAACACCATATATTTT. Translation gives CASSLGEISGNTIYF.